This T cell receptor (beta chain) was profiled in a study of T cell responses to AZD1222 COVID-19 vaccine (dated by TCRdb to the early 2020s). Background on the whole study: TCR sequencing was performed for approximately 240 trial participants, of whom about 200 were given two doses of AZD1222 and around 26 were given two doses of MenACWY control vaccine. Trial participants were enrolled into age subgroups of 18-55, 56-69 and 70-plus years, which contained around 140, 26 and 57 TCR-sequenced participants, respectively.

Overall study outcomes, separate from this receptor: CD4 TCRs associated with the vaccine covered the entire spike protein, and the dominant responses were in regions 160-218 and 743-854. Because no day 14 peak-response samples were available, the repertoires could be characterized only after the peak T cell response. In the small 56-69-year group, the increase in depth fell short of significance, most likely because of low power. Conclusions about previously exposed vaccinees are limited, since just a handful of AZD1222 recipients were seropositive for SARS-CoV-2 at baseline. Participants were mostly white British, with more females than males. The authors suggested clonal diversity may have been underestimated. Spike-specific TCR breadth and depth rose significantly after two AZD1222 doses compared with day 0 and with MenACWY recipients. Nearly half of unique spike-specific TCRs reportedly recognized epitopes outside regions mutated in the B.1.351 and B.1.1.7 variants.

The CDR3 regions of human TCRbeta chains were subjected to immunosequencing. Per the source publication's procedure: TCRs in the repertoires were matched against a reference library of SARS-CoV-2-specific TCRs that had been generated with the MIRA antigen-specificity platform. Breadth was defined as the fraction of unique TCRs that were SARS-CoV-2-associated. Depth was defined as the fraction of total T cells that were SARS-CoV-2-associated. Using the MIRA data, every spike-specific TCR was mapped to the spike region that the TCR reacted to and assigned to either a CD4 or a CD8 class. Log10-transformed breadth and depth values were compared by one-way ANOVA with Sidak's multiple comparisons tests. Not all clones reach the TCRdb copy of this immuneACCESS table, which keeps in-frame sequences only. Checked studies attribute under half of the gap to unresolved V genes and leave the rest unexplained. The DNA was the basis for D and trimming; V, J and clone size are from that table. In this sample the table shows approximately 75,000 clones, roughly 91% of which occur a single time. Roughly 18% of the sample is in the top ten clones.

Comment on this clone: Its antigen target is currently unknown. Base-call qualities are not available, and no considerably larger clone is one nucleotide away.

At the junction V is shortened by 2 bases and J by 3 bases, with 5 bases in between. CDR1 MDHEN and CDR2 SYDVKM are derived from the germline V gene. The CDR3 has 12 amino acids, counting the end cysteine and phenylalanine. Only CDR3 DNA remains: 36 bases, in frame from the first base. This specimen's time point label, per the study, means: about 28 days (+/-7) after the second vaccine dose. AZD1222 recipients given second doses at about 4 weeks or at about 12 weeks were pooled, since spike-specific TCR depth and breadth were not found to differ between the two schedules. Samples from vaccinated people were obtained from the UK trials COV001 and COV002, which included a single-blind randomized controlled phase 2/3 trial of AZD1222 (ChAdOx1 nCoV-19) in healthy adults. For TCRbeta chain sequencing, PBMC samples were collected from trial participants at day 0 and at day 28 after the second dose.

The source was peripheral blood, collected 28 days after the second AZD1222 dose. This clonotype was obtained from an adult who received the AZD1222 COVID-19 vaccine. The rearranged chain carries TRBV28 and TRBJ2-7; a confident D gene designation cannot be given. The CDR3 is CASSLQRYEQYF. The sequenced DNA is TGTGCCAGCAGTTTACAGCGCTACGAGCAGTACTTC.